The clone carrying this T cell receptor (beta chain) was detected only once. Its specificity is not known. This sample was taken from a study of T cell responses to AZD1222 COVID-19 vaccine. Produced via immunoSEQ multiplex PCR; TCRdb's table is partial and in-frame only. The data contain tens of thousands of clones, 87% of them singletons. Points from the study as a whole: Nearly half of spike-specific TCRs reportedly target variant regions that are unmutated in the B.1.351 and B.1.1.7 variants. Recipients of two AZD1222 doses showed rising Spike-specific TCR breadth and depth.

Recipients boosted at about 4 weeks or about 12 weeks are pooled. The CDR3 is 17 residues long. This receptor was obtained from an adult who received the AZD1222 COVID-19 vaccine. This chain joins TRBV21-1 and TRBJ2-1. TRBV21-1 is described as a pseudogene. Sample: peripheral blood, taken 28 days after the second AZD1222 dose. This CDR3 is CASSKGGKNLTYNEQFF. CDR3 in DNA: TGTGCCAGCAGCAAGGGCGGCAAGAACCTGACCTACAATGAGCAGTTCTTC.